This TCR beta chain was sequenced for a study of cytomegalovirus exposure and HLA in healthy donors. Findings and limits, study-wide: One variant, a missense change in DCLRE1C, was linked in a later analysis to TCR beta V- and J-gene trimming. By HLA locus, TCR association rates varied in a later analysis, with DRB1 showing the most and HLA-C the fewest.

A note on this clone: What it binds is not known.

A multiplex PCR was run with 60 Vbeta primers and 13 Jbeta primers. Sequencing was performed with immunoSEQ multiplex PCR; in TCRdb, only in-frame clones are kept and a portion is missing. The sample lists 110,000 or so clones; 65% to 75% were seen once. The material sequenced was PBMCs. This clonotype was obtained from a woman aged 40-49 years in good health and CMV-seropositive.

The CDR3 sequence: CASSPPWGVGTEAFF. CDR3 bases: TGTGCCAGCAGCCCCCCCTGGGGGGTCGGGACTGAAGCTTTCTTT. This chain uses TRBV11-2 with TRBJ1-1, with D maybe TRBD1 (5 bases). Looked up from germline, CDR1 is SGHAT and CDR2 is FQNNGV. The V gene lost 5 bases and the J gene lost 5 bases, with 18 bases spanning the gap. This CDR3 has 15 amino acids.